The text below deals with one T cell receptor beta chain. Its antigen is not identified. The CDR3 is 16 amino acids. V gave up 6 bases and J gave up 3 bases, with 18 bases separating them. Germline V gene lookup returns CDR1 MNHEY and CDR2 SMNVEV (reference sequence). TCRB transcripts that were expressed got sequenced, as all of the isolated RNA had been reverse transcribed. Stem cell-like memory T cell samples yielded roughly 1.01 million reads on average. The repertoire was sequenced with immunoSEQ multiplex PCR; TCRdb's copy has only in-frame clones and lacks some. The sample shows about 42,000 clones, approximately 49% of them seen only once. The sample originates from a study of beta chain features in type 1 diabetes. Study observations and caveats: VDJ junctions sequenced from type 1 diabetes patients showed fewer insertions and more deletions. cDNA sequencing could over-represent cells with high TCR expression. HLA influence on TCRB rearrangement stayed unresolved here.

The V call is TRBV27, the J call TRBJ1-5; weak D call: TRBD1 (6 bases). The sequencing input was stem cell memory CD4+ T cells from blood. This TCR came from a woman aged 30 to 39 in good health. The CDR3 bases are TGTGCCAGCAGCATGGTGGGCAGGGGCAACAATCAGCCCCAGCATTTT. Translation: CASSMVGRGNNQPQHF.